A selection of T cell receptor beta chains follows, all from one sample in a study of control samples from healthy donors and cancer patients. Only in-frame clones appear in the TCRdb table, and some are missing; sequencing was by immunoSEQ multiplex PCR. The sample holds about 130,000 clones, over 75% seen once. Input material: blood. The source of these receptors is a man younger than 30 in good health. Both conserved end residues are part of each CDR3. D genes are given only for firm matches. Rows give clone size only sometimes, using once, few, many, or a class for an expanded clone.

clone_size j_call v_call d_call cdr3_nt cdr3_aa
- TRBJ2-1 TRBV10-3 TRBD2 TGTGCCATCAGTGAGTCGACGGCGGGAGGCAATGAGCAGTTCTTC CAISESTAGGNEQFF
- TRBJ1-1 TRBV25-1 - TGTGCCAGCAGTGACATGGGCGCAGGCACTGAAGCTTTCTTT CASSDMGAGTEAFF
- TRBJ2-1 TRBV20-1 TRBD2 TGCAGTGCCAGTATAGCGGGAGGGCCCAGTGTTGAGCAGTTCTTC CSASIAGGPSVEQFF
- TRBJ1-1 TRBV2 - TGTGCCAGCAGACCAAGGACGGCCGAGAACACTGAAGCTTTCTTT CASRPRTAENTEAFF
- TRBJ1-1 TRBV5-1 TRBD1 TGCGCCAGCAGCCCCGGACAGGGCCCTGAAGCTTTCTTT CASSPGQGPEAFF
- TRBJ2-3 TRBV28 TRBD2 TGTGCCAGCAGTATTCCCTATAGCGGGAGTGGCACAGATACGCAGTATTTT CASSIPYSGSGTDTQYF
- TRBJ2-7 TRBV9 TRBD2 TGTGCCAGCAGCGTAGGAGTAGCGGGGCAAACCTACGAGCAGTACTTC CASSVGVAGQTYEQYF
- TRBJ1-3 TRBV6-5 - TGTGCCAGCAGCCTACAGGGCTCCTCTGGAAACACCATATATTTT CASSLQGSSGNTIYF
once TRBJ1-2 TRBV25-1 - TGTGCCAGCAGTGAGTGGGGGTCTAACTATGGCTACACCTTC CASSEWGSNYGYTF
- TRBJ2-1 TRBV2 TRBD2 TGTGCCAGCATGGGGACTAGCGGGAGACATGAGCAGTTCTTC CASMGTSGRHEQFF
- TRBJ1-6 TRBV20-1 - TGCAGTGCTAGTGCCGTACGGGGGGCACGTTCACCCCTCCACTTT CSASAVRGARSPLHF
- TRBJ2-1 TRBV4-1 - TGCGCCAGCAGCCAATCGGGGAGCTCCTACAATGAGCAGTTCTTC CASSQSGSSYNEQFF
- TRBJ1-6 TRBV6-4 - TGTGCCAGCAGTGAAGGCCGGAACAATTCACCCCTCCACTTT CASSEGRNNSPLHF
- TRBJ2-5 TRBV9 - TGTGCCAGCAGCGGAAAGCACCAAGAGACCCAGTACTTC CASSGKHQETQYF
- TRBJ2-2 TRBV5-1 - TGCGCCAGCAGCTTGGAAGGACGGACGAACACCGGGGAGCTGTTTTTT CASSLEGRTNTGELFF
- TRBJ2-7 TRBV13 TRBD1 TGTGCCAGCAGCTCGGGACAGGAGTCCTACGAGCAGTACTTC CASSSGQESYEQYF
- TRBJ1-3 TRBV27 TRBD1 TGTGCCAGCAGTTTTCGGACAGGGCCCGGAAACACCATATATTTT CASSFRTGPGNTIYF
- TRBJ2-1 TRBV10-3 TRBD2 TGTGCCATCAGTGAACCTCGACTAGCGGGAGTCGGGAATGAGCAGTTCTTC CAISEPRLAGVGNEQFF
- TRBJ2-2 TRBV11-3 TRBD1 TGTGCCAGCAGCCGCGGGACAGGCGTAACCGGGGAGCTGTTTTTT CASSRGTGVTGELFF
- TRBJ1-2 TRBV11-2 - TGTGCCAGCAGCATCGAAGGGGGAGGGGCACACTATGGCTACACCTTC CASSIEGGGAHYGYTF
- TRBJ1-1 TRBV27 - TGTGCCAGCAAAAGGGGTACAGGTATGAACACTGAAGCTTTCTTT CASKRGTGMNTEAFF
- TRBJ2-4 TRBV5-6 - TGTGCCAGCAGCTCCCCTTATTCGGGCGATTATTTCCAAAACATTCAGTACTTC CASSSPYSGDYFQNIQYF
- TRBJ1-2 TRBV4-2 - TGTGCCAGCAGCCAAGCCCGGGGGGCAGCCTATGGCTACACCTTC CASSQARGAAYGYTF
few TRBJ2-2 TRBV5-6 TRBD1 TGTGCCAGCAGCAGAAGGACAGGACTGAACACCGGGGAGCTGTTTTTT CASSRRTGLNTGELFF
- TRBJ2-5 TRBV7-8 TRBD1 TGTGCCAGCAGCTTAGCCCCCGGGACAGGGCGGGACCTACAAGAGACCCAGTACTTC CASSLAPGTGRDLQETQYF
- TRBJ2-5 TRBV5-8 - TGTGCCAGCAGCTTGCGGCTAGCACTCGGACAAGAGACCCAGTACTTC CASSLRLALGQETQYF
- TRBJ2-5 TRBV3-1/TRBV3-2 - TGTGCCAGCAGCCAAGAGGGACTGCAAGAGACCCAGTACTTC CASSQEGLQETQYF
- TRBJ2-7 TRBV5-1 - TGCGCCAGCAGCCTGGAGGGAGTCTTCTACGAGCAGTACTTC CASSLEGVFYEQYF
once TRBJ2-7 TRBV5-1 - TGCGCCAGCAGCTCCCGACAGTACGAGCAGTACTTC CASSSRQYEQYF